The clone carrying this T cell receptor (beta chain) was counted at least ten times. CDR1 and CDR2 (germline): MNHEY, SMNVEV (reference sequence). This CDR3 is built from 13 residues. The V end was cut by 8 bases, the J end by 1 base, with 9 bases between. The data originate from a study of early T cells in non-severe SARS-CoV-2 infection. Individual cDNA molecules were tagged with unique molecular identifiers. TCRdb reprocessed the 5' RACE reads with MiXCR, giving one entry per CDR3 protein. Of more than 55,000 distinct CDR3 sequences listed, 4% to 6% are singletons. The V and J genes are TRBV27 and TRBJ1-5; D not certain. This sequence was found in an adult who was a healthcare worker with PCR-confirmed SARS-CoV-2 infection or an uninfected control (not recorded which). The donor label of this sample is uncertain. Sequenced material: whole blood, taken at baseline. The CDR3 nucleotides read TGTGCCAGCGGAAGGGTGAGCAATCAGCCCCAGCATTTT. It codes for CASGRVSNQPQHF.